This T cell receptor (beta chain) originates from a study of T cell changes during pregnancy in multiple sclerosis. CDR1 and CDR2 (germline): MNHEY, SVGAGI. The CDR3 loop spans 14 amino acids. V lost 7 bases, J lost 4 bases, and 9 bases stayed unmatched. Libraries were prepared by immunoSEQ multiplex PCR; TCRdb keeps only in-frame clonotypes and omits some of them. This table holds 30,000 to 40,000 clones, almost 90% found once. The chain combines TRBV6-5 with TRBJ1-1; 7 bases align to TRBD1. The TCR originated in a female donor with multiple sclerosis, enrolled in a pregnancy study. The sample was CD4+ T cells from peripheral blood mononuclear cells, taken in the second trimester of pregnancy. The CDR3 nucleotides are TGTGCCAGCATTGATGGTCACAGGGGCACTGAAGCTTTCTTT. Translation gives CASIDGHRGTEAFF.